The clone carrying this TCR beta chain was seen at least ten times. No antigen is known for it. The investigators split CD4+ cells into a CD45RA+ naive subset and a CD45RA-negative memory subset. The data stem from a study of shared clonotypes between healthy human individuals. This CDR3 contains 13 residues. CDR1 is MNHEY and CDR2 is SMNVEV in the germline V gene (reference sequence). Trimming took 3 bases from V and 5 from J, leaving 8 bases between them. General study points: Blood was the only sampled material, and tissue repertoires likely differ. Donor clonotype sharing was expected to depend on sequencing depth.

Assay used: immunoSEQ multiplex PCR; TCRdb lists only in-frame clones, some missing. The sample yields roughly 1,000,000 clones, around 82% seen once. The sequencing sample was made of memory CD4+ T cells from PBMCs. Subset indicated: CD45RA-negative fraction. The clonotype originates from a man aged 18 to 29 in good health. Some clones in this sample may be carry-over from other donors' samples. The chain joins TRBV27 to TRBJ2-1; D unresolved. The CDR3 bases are TGTGCCAGCAGTTTGAATAGGGACAATGAGCAGTTCTTC. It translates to CASSLNRDNEQFF.